Here is one T cell receptor beta chain with its context. This receptor's antigen is unknown. One base away there is no much larger clone; base qualities are not given. The data originate from a study of cytomegalovirus exposure and HLA in healthy donors (dated by TCRdb to 2016 to 2017). As for the study more broadly: An earlier analysis of several hundred of the donors reported 250 to 350 Gb of sequence data and 95 million to 140 million unique TCR beta sequences obtained from around 180 million T cells. Roughly 300 gigabases of sequencing data and around 80 million unique TCR sequences made up an early release that covered some 640 HLA-typed donors. The genetic ancestry cluster associated with self-reported Caucasian donors included over 65% of the approximately 400 genotyped donors. The study aimed to test whether signatures of past pathogen exposure could be identified by cataloging public T cell receptors. The study profiled the T cell repertoires of hundreds of subjects by immunosequencing and related them to cytomegalovirus serostatus. Along with the roughly 670-subject first cohort, a separate validation cohort of around 110 different subjects was used. The study combined high-throughput TCR immunosequencing, statistical association of individual TCRs with disease status, and machine learning to predict cytomegalovirus infection status. A later analysis re-analyzed previously published TCR beta repertoires from about 600 donors and added high-resolution HLA genotyping to study TCR occurrence patterns. Rather than drawing on any new phenotypic data, the later analysis identified candidate immune exposures from TCR beta sequences and the way those sequences occurred across donors. An earlier analysis of about 600 of the donors used high-throughput TCR beta sequencing to judge whether each TCR beta V gene segment behaved as functional or pseudogenic. Alongside the repertoire data, information on donor age, sex, ethnicity and CMV serostatus was compiled. Genome-wide SNP genotypes for about three fifths of the roughly 700 donors were used in a later genetic analysis, which treated that subset as a discovery cohort. Every discovery cohort repertoire had been produced on one sequencing platform. Both class I and class II loci were covered by HLA typing, at four-digit resolution. Typing coverage varied by locus: about 620-630 donors for A, B, C, DRB1 and DQB1; roughly 510 for DQA1; over 600 for DPA1; fewer than 480 for DPB1. Roughly 5 DR-DQ haplotypes were handled as single units for association and clustering because linkage in the cohort was strong. Among about 390 genotyped donors of the cohort, an average of approximately 240,000 unique TCR beta nucleotide sequences were sequenced per donor, around 20% of them non-productive. Study-wide findings and limitations: The classifier was reported to diagnose cytomegalovirus status with high specificity and sensitivity in both the original and validation cohorts. The authors suggested that the approach could potentially be generalized to other disease states and immunological phenotypes. Because the 87-base-pair reads could not distinguish some IMGT-functional V segments, including TRBV6-2 and TRBV6-3, those segments were excluded. A later genetic analysis reported fewer N-insertions in productive TCRs among donors in an Asian-associated ancestry cluster than the approximately 700-donor mean. The cohort was sequenced for TCR beta chains only, and without alpha or paired-chain data the features that could be detected were limited. In a later analysis, several top co-occurrence clusters were reported to appear linked to parvovirus B19, influenza, CMV and Epstein-Barr virus. Because counts were too low, about 15 rarely observed V segments, including chromosome 9 orphons, were left out of the earlier analysis of some 600 of the donors. A cluster of highly shared sequence variants was judged likely to represent a technical artifact of the sequencing pipeline. A later analysis associated 17,000 or so TCR beta sequences with specific HLA alleles at a false discovery rate of 0.05. Correlated functional status among segregating V segments might be attributable to linkage disequilibrium, but an unknown experimental factor could not be ruled out. Sequencing depth was assumed to be roughly uniform across donors in the presence/absence analyses, though that assumption may not hold. A later analysis found that TCR association rates varied across HLA loci, with DRB1 alleles showing the most associated TCRs and HLA-C alleles the fewest. In vitro tests confirmed that a few of the cytomegalovirus-associated TCR beta chains recognize cytomegalovirus antigens. The only immune exposure information available for the cohort was CMV serostatus. When HLA alleles, especially DR and DQ, strongly co-occurred, TCR associations were difficult to assign to individual alleles. The study listed 150 to 200 TCR beta chains as associated with cytomegalovirus. An association between a missense DCLRE1C variant and V-gene and J-gene trimming of TCR beta chains was found in a later genetic analysis and replicated in an independent cohort. A further reported finding was that TCR beta sequences accurately predicted the HLA-A and HLA-B alleles for most subjects in the first cohort. A later analysis found that most CMV-associated TCR beta chains appeared HLA-restricted, with HLA associations seemingly driven largely by CMV exposure. Because HLA typing was missing for some donors at each locus, association tests included only the typed subset. Compared with equally common non-associated chains, HLA-associated TCR beta chains in a later analysis were more clonally expanded and had lower generation probabilities. In an earlier analysis of more than 450 of the donors, most TCR beta V segments were observed in productive rearrangements about 87% or about 30% of the time, broadly matching IMGT annotations. While some public TCRs were present in many individuals, most TCR sequences turned up only very rarely across donors.

The cohort consisted of 666 healthy bone marrow donors. All cohort members were sampled while nominally healthy, although unrecorded immune exposures were likely present. The donor was CMV seronegative and belonged to the group of 352 seronegative cohort members. Every donor gave a peripheral blood sample, and the peripheral blood mononuclear cells from that sample were used for TCR beta sequencing. The Qiagen DNeasy Blood Extraction Kit was used to extract genomic DNA from the blood cell samples. Libraries were prepared through the immunoSEQ multiplex PCR assay. The multiplex PCR relied on a mix of 60 forward primers for TCR Vbeta segments and 13 reverse primers for TCR Jbeta segments. Amplification of the CDR3 region of rearranged TCR beta genes was performed with a multiplex PCR assay on genomic DNA. Amplified TCR beta libraries were sequenced as 87-base-pair reads on the Illumina HiSeq System. Per the source publication's procedure: A later analysis tallied 75 million to 95 million unique TCR beta chains across the roughly 610 repertoires, and some 10 million of those chains were shared by two or more donors. Raw reads were error-corrected and collapsed into unique sequences by a nearest-neighbor algorithm in which closely related sequences were merged to remove PCR and sequencing errors. V, D and J gene segments were assigned by aligning CDR3 sequences to IMGT reference sequences. For a sequence to be retained, a match of at least six nucleotides was required to both a V gene segment and a J gene segment. A rearrangement was called productive if the CDR3 had no stop codons and remained in frame with V and J, and every other rearrangement was called non-productive. CDR3 was defined according to IMGT convention as the region running from the second conserved V-encoded cysteine to the conserved J-encoded phenylalanine. The earlier analysis of some 580 of the donors excluded any sequence lacking an unambiguous match to a single V gene segment. An earlier analysis of 550 to 650 of the donors classified V segments as functional when productive rearrangements were above 56.7% and as segregating when the standard deviation between donors was above 5%. To diagnose cytomegalovirus status from the catalog of TCR beta chain sequences, a statistical classification framework was built. V and J gene assignment, in a later analysis, came from comparing TCR nucleotide sequences with IMGT/GENE-DB human TR gene sequences. In a later analysis, CDR3 sequences and most-parsimonious VDJ recombination scenarios were assigned using the TCRdist pipeline. A later analysis defined each TCR beta chain by its CDR3 amino acid sequence plus V-gene family, and excluded reads lacking a unique V-gene family. A later analysis removed 592 highly shared, low-generation-probability nucleotide sequences to deal with suspected cross-contamination and a sequencing artifact. In a later analysis, a clonal expansion index was calculated for each public chain from normalized within-repertoire ranks of inferred template counts. In a later analysis, generation probabilities were computed using a VDJ recombination model fitted to out-of-frame rearrangements, and the results were checked against IGoR. In a later analysis, TCR-TCR, TCR-HLA and TCR-CMV co-occurrence was scored with hypergeometric tests, and a repertoire-size bias correction was applied to TCR pairs. False discovery rates were estimated in a later analysis by permuting HLA or CMV assignments 20 times. In a later analysis, co-occurring TCRs were grouped using DBSCAN, with TCRdist sequence similarity added in when clustering inside HLA-allele-positive subsets. For co-occurrence clustering, repertoires with fewer than 30,000 or more than 120,000 public chains were excluded, along with roughly 5 repertoires with anomalous nucleotide sharing. Held by TCRdb, this immuneACCESS table contains in-frame sequences only and omits some clones. Under half of the omission traces to an unresolved V gene where checked; the cause of the rest is unknown. Clonal size and the V and J genes are those of that table, whereas D and trimming came from the DNA. The sample records around 100,000 clones, around 80% of which are singletons. The top ten constitute approximately 3% of the sample.

The germline V gene encodes CDR1 LNHDA and CDR2 SQIVND (reference sequence). The CDR3 starts with the cysteine, ends with the phenylalanine, and has 15 residues. CDR3 DNA only is kept here, 45 bases in frame from base 1. V loses 3 bases, J loses 1 base, and the germline ends lie 12 bases apart. The receptor chain draws on TRBV19 and TRBJ1-1; D gene: possibly TRBD1, on 5 matching bases. This clonotype originated in a woman between 35 and 50 years old in good health and CMV-seronegative. The sample taken for sequencing was PBMCs. The bases read TGTGCCAGTAGTATTTCCGTCGGACAGAACACTGAAGCTTTCTTT. This gives the protein CASSISVGQNTEAFF.